Below are 25 T cell receptor beta chains sequenced from a single sample in a study of T cell responses to AZD1222 COVID-19 vaccine listed by TCRdb under 2021. The protocol used for the library was the immunoSEQ multiplex PCR assay. TCRdb provides this immuneACCESS table in a form limited to in-frame rearrangements. Some clones are lacking; in checked studies, under half of them reflect an unresolved V gene, and why the rest are absent is not known. This sample lists roughly 93,000 clones; just over 85% were detected once. The ten top clones hold 5% to 6.5% of the sample. The time point label corresponds to: baseline before first vaccination. The sequencing used peripheral blood, collected on day 0 of AZD1222 vaccination. These receptors were obtained from an adult in good health.

This clone appeared a few times. The chain joins TRBV7-9 to TRBJ2-3, with a possible D match to TRBD1 (5 bases). CDR1 and CDR2 (germline): SEHNR, FQNEAQ (reference sequence). The CDR3 has 14 amino acids. V lost 0 bases and J 5 bases, leaving 9 bases between the germline ends. The CDR3 nucleotides are TGTGCCAGCAGCTTAGCGGCAGGGATAGATACGCAGTATTTT. Encoded protein: CASSLAAGIDTQYF.

This clone was observed once. The chain combines TRBV19 with TRBJ1-1; D unresolved. The CDR3 loop spans 14 amino acids. V shed 2 bases and J shed 5 bases, with 12 bases lying between them. Per germline, CDR1 LNHDA and CDR2 SQIVND (reference sequence). For the CDR3, the DNA is TGTGCCAGTAGTATACCAGCCGGGGAGACTGAAGCTTTCTTT. Protein: CASSIPAGETEAFF.

This clone is a singleton in its sample. The V and J genes are TRBV6-1 and TRBJ1-5; a possible D gene is TRBD1 (5 bases). CDR1 MNHNS and CDR2 SASEGT come from the germline V gene. Trimming cost V 3 bases and J 6 bases, with 15 bases left between them. This CDR3 contains 15 residues. This CDR3 is CASSDGPGRGQPQHF. CDR3 coding DNA: TGTGCCAGCAGTGATGGTCCGGGGAGGGGTCAGCCCCAGCATTTT.

The rearrangement joins TRBV27 to TRBJ2-3; TRBD1 matches at 7 bases. CDR1 and CDR2 (germline): MNHEY, SMNVEV (reference sequence). Trimming took 2 bases from V and 4 from J; bases not matched to a gene: 3. This CDR3 has 14 residues. CDR3 loop: CASSLLGQADTQYF. In DNA, the CDR3 is TGTGCCAGCAGTTTACTCGGACAGGCAGATACGCAGTATTTT.

The genes are TRBV9 and TRBJ2-6; D is ambiguous. Trimming took off 3 bases at V and 0 bases at J, with 13 bases between the two ends. This CDR3 has 17 amino acids. Germline V gives CDR1 SGDLS, CDR2 YYNGEE. In nucleotides, the CDR3 is TGTGCCAGCAGCGCCCGGGTCACGGCCTCTGGGGCCAACGTCCTGACTTTC. As protein: CASSARVTASGANVLTF. The complete variable domain, with remaining parts taken from reference TRBV9 and TRBJ2-6, reads DSGVTQTPKHLITATGQRVTLRCSPRSGDLSVYWYQQSLDQGLQFLIQYYNGEERAKGNILERFSAQQFPDLHSELNLSSLELGDSALYFCASSARVTASGANVLTFGAGSRLTVL.

This chain uses TRBV2 with TRBJ1-6, with D perhaps matching TRBD1 (5 bases). The CDR3 extends over 14 amino acids. With 3 bases removed from V and 8 bases from J, the gap between germline ends came to 11 bases. The germline gives CDR1 SNHLY, CDR2 FYNNEI. The CDR3 loop is CASSEVGEYSPLHF. The CDR3 nucleotides are TGTGCCAGCAGTGAGGTGGGGGAGTATTCACCCCTCCACTTT.

The J gene is TRBJ2-5, the V gene TRBV24-1; maybe TRBD1 (7 bases). Trimming pared 4 bases from V and 1 base from J, leaving 12 bases between. CDR3 size: 15 residues. Germline V gene data show CDR1 as KGHDR and CDR2 as SFDVKD. This chain's CDR3 is CATSDGGQLQETQYF. The CDR3 DNA sequence: TGTGCCACCAGTGACGGGGGACAGCTCCAAGAGACCCAGTACTTC.

The chain links TRBV2 to TRBJ2-3; 7 bases map to TRBD2. The CDR3 runs to 14 residues. Germline loops: CDR1 SNHLY, CDR2 FYNNEI. J was trimmed by 5 bases and V by 6 bases; bases with no gene match: 8. CDR3 nucleotides: TGTGCCAGCAGGGGGCCGGCGGGAGTAGATACGCAGTATTTT. Translated, it gives CASRGPAGVDTQYF.

The CDR3 loop reads CASSPETGENTEAFF. The CDR3 nucleotides are TGTGCCAGCAGCCCCGAGACAGGGGAAAACACTGAAGCTTTCTTT. The chain links TRBV7-9 to TRBJ1-1; 8 nucleotides agree with TRBD1. V lost 5 bases and J lost 2; bases outside the gene matches: 7. In germline, CDR1 is SEHNR, CDR2 FQNEAQ (reference sequence). The CDR3 sequence is 15 residues long.

This chain connects TRBV19 to TRBJ2-2; 7 positions agree with TRBD2. V shed 5 bases, J shed 7 bases, and the junction held 7 bases outside the gene matches. Germline V gives CDR1 LNHDA, CDR2 SQIVND (reference sequence). This CDR3 is 14 amino acids long. The CDR3 region has the DNA TGTGCCAGTAGTTTTCCCCCTAGCGGCGGGGAGCTGTTTTTT. Residues: CASSFPPSGGELFF.

The chain carries TRBV7-9 and TRBJ1-2, with D unresolved. The CDR3 covers 12 residues. The V end was cut by 5 bases, the J end by 11 bases, with 15 bases between. The germline gives CDR1 SEHNR, CDR2 FQNEAQ (reference sequence). CDR3 nucleotide sequence: TGTGCCAGCAGCGGAAGGGTACGGAAATACACCTTC. Translation gives CASSGRVRKYTF. Based on the CDR3 plus reference TRBV7-9 and TRBJ1-2, the full variable domain is DTGVSQNPRHKITKRGQNVTFRCDPISEHNRLYWYRQTLGQGPEFLTYFQNEAQLEKSRLLSDRFSAERPKGSFSTLEIQRTEQGDSAMYLCASSGRVRKYTFGSGTRLTVV.

The V gene is TRBV21-1, the J gene TRBJ1-1; the tabulated D call, TRBD1, remains unverified against the DNA. TRBV21-1 is a listed pseudogene. This CDR3 is 18 amino acids long. The CDR3 reads CASSPRDRGRRTNTEAFF. The CDR3 nucleotides are TGTGCCAGCAGCCCCAGGGACAGGGGGCGCAGGACGAACACTGAAGCTTTCTTT.

This clone was recorded only once. This chain connects TRBV28 to TRBJ1-6; the match to TRBD1 covers 9 bases. The V gene's germline CDR1 is MDHEN and CDR2 SYDVKM. Trimming at V came to 8 bases and at J to 8 bases, leaving 4 bases not matched to a gene. The CDR3 extends over 13 amino acids. The DNA of the CDR3 is TGTGCCAGCCGGGACAGGGTGGATTCACCCCTCCACTTT. Amino acids: CASRDRVDSPLHF.

V gene TRBV11-3 combines with J gene TRBJ2-3; 8 nucleotides line up with TRBD1. This CDR3 has 16 amino acids. V was clipped by 5 bases and J by 7 bases; unmatched bases: 14. Germline CDR1 is SGHNT and CDR2 is YENEEA. The CDR3 protein is CASSLGKDRVRYTQYF. CDR3 bases: TGTGCCAGCAGCCTCGGTAAGGACAGGGTAAGGTATACGCAGTATTTT.

J is TRBJ1-4 and V is TRBV19; D unclear. V was clipped by 3 bases and J by 3 bases, with 8 bases between them. Per the germline V gene, CDR1 is LNHDA and CDR2 is SQIVND (reference sequence). The length of the CDR3 is 14 residues. CDR3 residues: CASSITPANEKLFF. The DNA for the CDR3 is TGTGCCAGTAGTATCACCCCGGCTAATGAAAAACTGTTTTTT.

The chain employs TRBV6-5 and TRBJ1-6, with 10 positions matching TRBD1. V lost 5 bases and J lost 9; bases outside the gene matches: 4. This CDR3 spans 14 amino acids. The germline gives CDR1 MNHEY, CDR2 SVGAGI. The CDR3 is CASSRDRGGSPLHF. In DNA form, the CDR3 reads TGTGCCAGCAGTCGGGACAGGGGTGGTTCACCCCTCCACTTT.

This chain links TRBV11-3 with TRBJ1-1, with a possible D match to TRBD1 (5 bases). Per the germline V gene, CDR1 is SGHNT and CDR2 is YENEEA. V lost 4 bases to trimming and J lost 9 bases, with 18 bases between them. CDR3 length equals 14 residues. CDR3 sequence (DNA): TGTGCCAGCAGCTCCCGTCCCGACAGCCCCCAAGCTTTCTTT. This sequence encodes CASSSRPDSPQAFF.

The chain couples TRBV5-1 to TRBJ1-2; 9 bases align to TRBD1. The length of the CDR3 is 13 residues. With 4 bases clipped from V and 4 bases from J, the junction kept 2 bases outside the gene matches. The germline V gene has CDR1 SGHRS and CDR2 YFSETQ. CDR3 sequence: CASSEGQGYGYTF. CDR3 in DNA: TGCGCCAGCAGCGAGGGACAGGGCTATGGCTACACCTTC.

This clone was detected a few times. V is TRBV6-5 and J is TRBJ1-2; D not resolved. Germline CDR1 is MNHEY and CDR2 is SVGAGI. The CDR3 runs to 14 residues. Trimming cost V 6 bases and J 4 bases, with 15 bases left between them. CDR3 loop: CASSPAGNTYGYTF. Here the CDR3 DNA reads TGTGCCAGCAGCCCCGCGGGGAACACCTATGGCTACACCTTC.

The V and J genes are TRBV9 and TRBJ2-7, with TRBD2 identical over 11 bases. The germline V gene encodes CDR1 SGDLS and CDR2 YYNGEE. The CDR3 spans 15 residues. With V trimmed by 3 bases and J by 2 bases, 4 bases remained unmatched. Written as DNA, the CDR3 is TGTGCCAGCAGCGGGGGGACTAGCGGACCCTACGAGCAGTACTTC. Amino acids: CASSGGTSGPYEQYF. The full variable domain, with the rest looked up from reference TRBV9 and TRBJ2-7, is DSGVTQTPKHLITATGQRVTLRCSPRSGDLSVYWYQQSLDQGLQFLIQYYNGEERAKGNILERFSAQQFPDLHSELNLSSLELGDSALYFCASSGGTSGPYEQYFGPGTRLTVT.

V usage is TRBV12-3 or TRBV12-4 and J usage is TRBJ2-5, with 8 positions matching TRBD1. This CDR3 contains 13 residues. After removal of 6 bases from V and 5 bases from J, the junction contained 5 bases not matched to a gene. CDR3 bases: TGTGCCAGCAGGCGGACAGGGTATGAGACCCAGTACTTC. Protein sequence: CASRRTGYETQYF.

CDR3 bases: TGTGCCAGCATCGTCCCCGACAGGAGCAATCAGCCCCAGCATTTT. Translating gives CASIVPDRSNQPQHF. The chain joins TRBV21-1 to TRBJ1-5; TRBD1 is taken as the D call from the table, unchecked against the DNA. TRBV21-1 counts as a pseudogene. The CDR3 has 15 amino acids.

This chain uses TRBV6-6 with TRBJ2-5, with D perhaps given as TRBD1 or TRBD2 (5 bases each). Deletions cut 5 bases from V and 9 bases from J, with 16 bases between. Germline assignment: CDR1 MNHNY and CDR2 SVGAGI (reference sequence). The length of the CDR3 is 13 residues. CDR3 DNA sequence: TGTGCCAGCAGTCTACCGGGGTGGGGGTCCCAGTACTTC. It codes for CASSLPGWGSQYF.

The genes are TRBV7-9 and TRBJ2-3, with D unresolved. The V gene lost 4 bases and the J gene lost 3 bases, with 14 bases spanning the gap. The CDR3 runs to 15 residues. The germline CDR1 and CDR2 sequences are SEHNR and FQNEAQ (reference sequence). CDR3 residues: CASSSDGHRTDTQYF. Here the CDR3 DNA reads TGTGCCAGCAGCTCCGACGGGCACAGAACAGATACGCAGTATTTT.

The V gene is TRBV18, the J gene TRBJ2-1; 7 bases agree with TRBD2. Germline assignment: CDR1 KGHSH and CDR2 LQKENI. The CDR3 consists of 18 residues. With 1 base clipped from V and 1 base from J, the junction kept 10 bases outside the gene matches. The CDR3 is CASSPQGPAGASYNEQFF. CDR3 nucleotides: TGTGCCAGCTCACCACAGGGGCCGGCGGGAGCGTCCTACAATGAGCAGTTCTTC.